The sequence of this TCR beta chain was determined in a study of glioma-infiltrating T cells. The iRepertoire nested amplicon-rescue multiplex PCR amplified TCR alpha and beta CDR3s from RNA. One-step reverse transcription and amplification started from approximately 100-400 ng of tissue mRNA or PBMC total RNA. TCRdb reprocessed the multiplex PCR reads via MiXCR and lists one record per CDR3 protein. This sample carries approximately 90,000 distinct CDR3 sequences, approximately 22% of them seen once, and the ten largest clones take roughly 7%. About this clonotype: Its antigen is still unknown.

Points from the study as a whole: CDR3 overlap between tissue and blood was very small. Above-expected tissue-blood divergence occurred in all gliomas, most in low-grade ones.

The trim removed 3 bases at V and 8 bases at J, leaving 4 bases unmatched. The CDR3 runs to 14 residues. This clonotype originated in a human donor with low-grade glioma or glioblastoma, undergoing nonglioma brain surgery, or in good health (not recorded which). The J gene is TRBJ1-4, the V gene TRBV12-3 or TRBV12-4, with 9 bases identical to TRBD1. The specimen was glioma tissue, nonneoplastic brain tissue, or PBMCs (not recorded which). The CDR3 DNA sequence: TGTGCCAGCAGTTTGAGACAGGGGGGGGAAAAACTGTTTTTT. It yields the protein CASSLRQGGEKLFF.